The rows below give T cell receptor beta chains drawn from one sample of a study of OX40 agonist ivuxolimab in advanced cancers. This table comes from immunoSEQ multiplex PCR, and its TCRdb copy is limited to in-frame clones, with some not included. The sample has around 40,000 clones; approximately 84% are singletons. Sequencing was performed on CD4+ or CD8+ T cells sorted from blood, taken in a trial of the OX40 agonist ivuxolimab. The receptors derive from an adult with an advanced solid tumor such as melanoma, head and neck, liver or kidney cancer. Each CDR3 is given with its conserved first and last residue. A D gene is named only where the DNA matches it firmly. Some rows mark clone size as missing; the rest say once, few, many or name a class of expanded clone.

once	TRBV7-3	TRBJ2-1	TRBD2	TGTGCCAGCAGCTTAAAGCGGGGGAGCTCCTACAATGAGCAGTTCTTC	CASSLKRGSSYNEQFF
NA	TRBV10-3	TRBJ2-1	NA	TGTGCCATCAGTGAGGCGGGTCTCTACAATGAGCAGTTCTTC	CAISEAGLYNEQFF
few	TRBV4-1	TRBJ1-3	NA	TGCGCCAGCAGCACCCCCTCGGTCGCCAGCCTCCCGGACACCATATATTTT	CASSTPSVASLPDTIYF
NA	TRBV23-1	TRBJ2-7	NA	TGCGCCAGCAGTCTCCCTTTAAGACAGCCAAAGAACGAGCAGTACTTC	CASSLPLRQPKNEQYF
NA	TRBV5-4	TRBJ2-3	NA	TGTGCCAGCAGCTTGGGACAGCAGGTTGGAACAGATACGCAGTATTTT	CASSLGQQVGTDTQYF
NA	TRBV7-9	TRBJ2-1	NA	TGTGCCAGCAGTTACGCGGGACAGTTTAGGGATGAGCAGTTCTTC	CASSYAGQFRDEQFF
NA	TRBV19	TRBJ1-2	NA	TGTGCCAGTAGTCCCGGACGGGTAGGTGGCTACACCTTC	CASSPGRVGGYTF
NA	TRBV6-5	TRBJ2-2	NA	TGTGCCGCTGGGGGTTACACCGGGGAGCTGTTTTTT	CAAGGYTGELFF
NA	TRBV5-4	TRBJ1-2	NA	TGTGCCAGCAGCTTAGGACAGTTTGTCTATGGCTACACCTTC	CASSLGQFVYGYTF
NA	TRBV5-5	TRBJ2-1	NA	TGTGCCAGCAGCTTCCGGCAGGGGGGTTACAATGAGCAGTTCTTC	CASSFRQGGYNEQFF
few	TRBV9	TRBJ2-3	NA	TGTGCCAGCAGCGTAGGGCCCCAGGGCCGCACAGATACGCAGTATTTT	CASSVGPQGRTDTQYF
NA	TRBV19	TRBJ1-3	NA	TGTGCCAGTAGTACCGGACGTATCTCTGGAAACACCATATATTTT	CASSTGRISGNTIYF
NA	TRBV6-6	TRBJ1-2	NA	TGTGCCAGCAGTTACCCCCCCGACACAGGGCATGGCTACACCTTC	CASSYPPDTGHGYTF
NA	TRBV19	TRBJ1-2	NA	TGTGCCAGTAGTGTGGCTCCCGGCCCCTACTATGGCTACACCTTC	CASSVAPGPYYGYTF
NA	TRBV9	TRBJ1-1	NA	TGTGCCAGCAGCGTAGAGATGGGGAGCGGAACTGAAGCTTTCTTT	CASSVEMGSGTEAFF
NA	TRBV6-6	TRBJ1-6	NA	TGTGCCAGCAGTACAGGGAAGGGAGGAAATTCACCCCTCCACTTT	CASSTGKGGNSPLHF
NA	TRBV2	TRBJ2-6	NA	TGTGCCAGCAGTGACGACCGGGGCTCTTGGGCCAACGTCCTGACTTTC	CASSDDRGSWANVLTF
NA	TRBV6-1	TRBJ1-2	TRBD1	TGTGCCAGCAGTGGACAGGGTTTTGGCTACACCTTC	CASSGQGFGYTF
NA	TRBV10-3	TRBJ1-6	NA	TGTGCCATCAGTGAGACAAGGGCTAATAATTCACCCCTCCACTTT	CAISETRANNSPLHF
NA	TRBV5-1	TRBJ1-1	TRBD1	TGCGCCAGCAGCTCCCAGGGGGCAAGTGACACTGAAGCTTTCTTT	CASSSQGASDTEAFF
NA	TRBV6-1	TRBJ2-1	NA	TGTGCCAGCAGTGAACAGGGGAGGTACAATGAGCAGTTCTTC	CASSEQGRYNEQFF
NA	TRBV7-9	TRBJ1-1	TRBD1	TGTGCCAGCAGCCCACTCACAGGGGTACGGGCTTTCTTT	CASSPLTGVRAFF
NA	TRBV2	TRBJ1-1	TRBD1	TGTGCCAGCAGGGGACAGGGGGCTGAGACTGAAGCTTTCTTT	CASRGQGAETEAFF
NA	TRBV11-2	TRBJ2-2	NA	TGTGCCAGCAGCTTAGATAAAGGAACCGGGGAGCTGTTTTTT	CASSLDKGTGELFF
once	TRBV4-2	TRBJ2-7	NA	TGTGCCAGCAGCCAAGCGTTGTATGCGGGGGACAACTCCTACGAGCAGTACTTC	CASSQALYAGDNSYEQYF
NA	TRBV5-1	TRBJ2-5	NA	TGCGCCAGCAGCTTTACAGGGACCAAGACCCAGTACTTC	CASSFTGTKTQYF
NA	TRBV2	TRBJ1-2	NA	TGTGCCAGCAGTCCCGGGCCCGCGACGGGCTACACCTTC	CASSPGPATGYTF
NA	TRBV19	TRBJ2-2	TRBD2	TGTGCCAGTAGTACAAGCGGGAGGAGTCCCGGGGAGCTGTTTTTT	CASSTSGRSPGELFF